The 10 T cell receptor beta chains below all came from one sample that was sequenced in a study of a mutant IDH1 vaccine in newly diagnosed glioma. TCRdb's copy holds only in-frame clones and misses some; the assay was immunoSEQ multiplex PCR. The sample yields roughly 69,000 clones, approximately 86% seen once. The time point: week 35, safety follow-up. Each dose delivered 300 ug of mutant IDH1 20-mer peptide subcutaneously with imiquimod. What these receptors recognize is not known. The material sequenced was PBMCs, taken from a glioma patient whose treatment included an IDH1 peptide vaccine. The source is a man aged 30 to 39 with glioma.

The V call is TRBV6-1, the J call TRBJ2-7; possibly TRBD1 or TRBD2 for D (5 bases each). In germline, CDR1 is MNHNS, CDR2 SASEGT. The V and J ends lost 7 bases and 0 bases respectively, with 16 bases between them. The CDR3 is made up of 15 amino acids. The CDR3 nucleotides read TGTGCCAGCATTTCCGGGACGCAATACTCCTACGAGCAGTACTTC. This encodes CASISGTQYSYEQYF.

The genes are TRBV10-3 and TRBJ2-7, with 8 bases matching TRBD1. The germline V gene encodes CDR1 ENHRY and CDR2 SYGVKD. The CDR3 has 14 amino acids. J was trimmed by 3 bases and V by 6 bases; bases with no gene match: 7. The CDR3 loop is CAISEDRVVYEQYF. The CDR3 DNA sequence: TGTGCCATCAGCGAGGACAGGGTCGTCTACGAGCAGTACTTC.

The chain has TRBV25-1 and TRBJ1-1, with D uncertain. CDR1 is MGHDK and CDR2 is SYGVNS in the germline V gene. This CDR3 has 14 residues. Trimming took 10 bases from V and 2 from J, leaving 17 bases between them. The CDR3 here is CATQDPSINTEAFF. The DNA of the CDR3 is TGTGCCACCCAGGACCCTTCGATTAACACTGAAGCTTTCTTT. The whole variable domain, filled in from reference TRBV25-1 and TRBJ1-1, reads EADIYQTPRYLVIGTGKKITLECSQTMGHDKMYWYQQDPGMELHLIHYSYGVNSTEKGDLSSESTVSRIRTEHFPLTLESARPSHTSQYLCATQDPSINTEAFFGQGTRLTVV.

The CDR3 protein is CASSYRGKNIQYF. CDR3 bases: TGTGCCAGCAGTTATCGGGGGAAAAACATTCAGTACTTC. The chain employs TRBV27 and TRBJ2-4; D perhaps matches TRBD2 (6 bases). Deletions cut 4 bases from V and 4 bases from J, with 8 bases between. Germline lookup yields CDR1 MNHEY and CDR2 SMNVEV (reference sequence). There are 13 residues in the CDR3.

The V and J genes are TRBV5-4 and TRBJ1-6, with 7 bases lining up with TRBD1. The CDR3 is 14 amino acids. Trimming at V came to 2 bases and at J to 11 bases, leaving 7 bases not matched to a gene. Germline CDR1 is SGHNT and CDR2 is YYREEE (reference sequence). The DNA of the CDR3 is TGTGCCAGCAGCTTCCCCGGGACAGATACACCCCTCCACTTT. Amino acid sequence: CASSFPGTDTPLHF.

The rearrangement uses TRBV6-4 and TRBJ2-2; no firm D call. Germline V gives CDR1 MRHNA, CDR2 SNTAGT. The germline V and J ends were trimmed by 4 bases and 1 base, with 7 bases remaining between them. The CDR3 consists of 14 residues. The CDR3 loop is CASSVDWNTGELFF. The DNA for the CDR3 is TGTGCCAGCAGTGTGGATTGGAACACCGGGGAGCTGTTTTTT.

The chain links TRBV11-2 to TRBJ1-2, with D uncertain. Per the germline V gene, CDR1 is SGHAT and CDR2 is FQNNGV. The CDR3 consists of 15 residues. The germline V and J ends were trimmed by 5 bases and 5 bases, with 18 bases remaining between them. CDR3: CASSAVLGWGYGYTF. DNA of the CDR3: TGTGCCAGCAGCGCAGTCCTTGGTTGGGGTTATGGCTACACCTTC.

This clone showed up many times. J is TRBJ1-1 and V is TRBV2; D call uncertain. V shed 7 bases and J shed 11 bases, with 5 bases lying between them. The germline V gene has CDR1 SNHLY and CDR2 FYNNEI. The CDR3 runs to 8 residues. Here the CDR3 reads CASNLAFF. For the CDR3, the DNA is TGTGCCAGCAATCTGGCTTTCTTT.

V and J are TRBV9 and TRBJ1-2, with D maybe TRBD1 (5 bases). The V end lost 0 bases, the J end lost 10 bases, and 16 bases lay between the germline ends. The CDR3 consists of 14 residues. CDR1 and CDR2 from the germline V gene are SGDLS and YYNGEE. The CDR3 here is CASSVAKTQGDYTF. DNA for the CDR3: TGTGCCAGCAGCGTAGCTAAGACGCAGGGTGACTACACCTTC.

The gene calls are TRBV2 and TRBJ2-2; 7 bases are shared with TRBD1. The V gene's germline CDR1 is SNHLY and CDR2 FYNNEI. This CDR3 spans 15 amino acids. Germline trimming cut 5 bases from V and 3 bases from J; bases unmatched to any gene: 6. The CDR3 DNA reads TGTGCCAGCAGTTCCCAGGGGGTCGACACCGGGGAGCTGTTTTTT. Encoded protein: CASSSQGVDTGELFF. Full variable domain (remainder filled in from reference TRBV2 and TRBJ2-2): EPEVTQTPSHQVTQMGQEVILRCVPISNHLYFYWYRQILGQKVEFLVSFYNNEISEKSEIFDDQFSVERPDGSNFTLKIRSTKLEDSAMYFCASSSQGVDTGELFFGEGSRLTVL.